This TCR beta chain emerged from a study of T cell responses to AZD1222 COVID-19 vaccine (dated by TCRdb to the early 2020s). With regard to the full study: TCR sequencing covered about 230 trial participants: 207 given two doses of AZD1222 and 26 given two doses of MenACWY control vaccine. Trial participants were enrolled by age into subgroups of 18-55, 56-69 and 70-plus years, and roughly 150, 30 and 60 TCR-sequenced participants, respectively, were included in these subgroups. Findings and caveats that apply to the study as a whole: No day 14 peak-response samples were available, so repertoires were characterized only after the peak T cell response. Conclusions about previously exposed vaccinees were limited because only 6 or 7 AZD1222 recipients were SARS-CoV-2 seropositive at baseline. After two AZD1222 doses, spike-specific TCR breadth and depth were significantly higher than at day 0 and than in MenACWY recipients. In the small 56-69-year group, the increase in depth fell short of significance, most likely because of low power. Most participants were white British and females outnumbered males, and the authors suggested that clonal diversity may have been underestimated. CD4 TCRs associated with the vaccine covered the entire spike protein, and the dominant responses were in regions 160-218 and 743-854. Epitopes outside the regions mutated in the B.1.351 and B.1.1.7 variants were reportedly recognized by nearly half of the unique spike-specific TCRs.

A word on this clone: There is no known antigen for this receptor. No qualities accompany the bases; no much larger clone lies one base away.

Explained via the paper, the time point label denotes: about 28 days (+/-7) after the second vaccine dose. AZD1222 recipients given second doses at about 4 weeks or at about 12 weeks were pooled, since spike-specific TCR depth and breadth were not found to differ between the two schedules. The vaccinee samples were drawn from two UK trials, COV001 and COV002, one of which was a single-blind randomized controlled phase 2/3 trial testing AZD1222 (ChAdOx1 nCoV-19) in healthy adults. For TCRbeta chain sequencing, PBMC samples from trial participants were taken at day 0 and at day 28 after the second dose. The germline V gene provides CDR1 SGHRS and CDR2 YFSETQ. Including cysteine and phenylalanine, the CDR3 has 16 amino acids. The read is trimmed to its CDR3 DNA, 48 bases read in frame from base 1. The junction shows trimming of 0 bases on V and 5 bases on J, plus 14 bases between the germline ends.

The CDR3 regions of human TCRbeta chains were analyzed by immunosequencing. Turning to the authors' computational methods: TCRs in the repertoires were compared against a reference library of SARS-CoV-2-specific TCRs that had been generated with the MIRA antigen-specificity platform. Breadth meant the fraction of unique TCRs that were SARS-CoV-2-associated, whereas depth meant the fraction of total T cells that were SARS-CoV-2-associated. Each spike-specific TCR was assigned to its reactive spike region and to a CD4 or CD8 class using the MIRA data. Log10-transformed breadth and depth values were compared by one-way ANOVA with Sidak's multiple comparisons tests. TCRdb holds this immuneACCESS table with in-frame rearrangements only. Some clones are missing; in checked studies, unresolved V genes explain under half, and the rest has no known cause. That table furnishes V, J and clone size, whereas the DNA furnished D and trimming. The sample table records roughly 120,000 clones; 75% to 90% of these occur just once. The top ten constitute 3.5% to 5% of the sample.

The sequenced sample was peripheral blood, obtained 28 days after the second AZD1222 dose. The source is an adult who received the AZD1222 COVID-19 vaccine. The receptor chain draws on TRBV5-1 and TRBJ2-2, and the D gene may be TRBD2, 5 bases matching. The nucleotides read TGCGCCAGCAGCTTGGGAGGGCCTTCGGGGACCGGGGAGCTGTTTTTT. It encodes CASSLGGPSGTGELFF.